The 23 T cell receptor beta chains listed next were all sequenced from one sample in a study of blood T cells in healthy people across ages. Using a J-beta primer mix together with a sample-barcoded 5' primer, a second PCR was run for about 6 to 11 cycles. Each CDR3 protein gets one entry after TCRdb re-called the 5' RACE reads with MiXCR. The sample lists approximately 1.5 million distinct CDR3 sequences, approximately 43% occurring once. The specimen was blood. The source of these receptors is a woman younger than 35 in good health.

This clonotype was picked up one time. V is TRBV3-1 and J is TRBJ1-6; possible D gene TRBD1, 5 bases. Trimming left V 0 bases short and J 15 bases short, with 12 bases between. Germline lookup yields CDR1 LGHDT and CDR2 YNNKEL (reference sequence). The CDR3 is 13 amino acids. The CDR3 bases are TGTGCCAGCAGCCAAGAAGGGGTCTCTATCCTCCACTTT. This sequence encodes CASSQEGVSILHF.

The chain joins TRBV27 to TRBJ1-2; perhaps TRBD1 as D (5 bases). V lost 3 bases and J 0 bases, leaving 14 bases between the germline ends. The CDR3 length is 16 residues. Germline lookup yields CDR1 MNHEY and CDR2 SMNVEV (reference sequence). The CDR3 sequence is CASSFAGGRSNYGYTF. DNA of the CDR3: TGTGCCAGCAGTTTTGCCGGGGGAAGATCTAACTATGGCTACACCTTC.

The V and J genes are TRBV6-5 and TRBJ2-3; 9 positions match TRBD2. Trimming took 0 bases from V and 4 from J; bases not matched to a gene: 5. CDR1 is MNHEY and CDR2 is SVGAGI in the germline V gene. This CDR3 contains 16 residues. CDR3 bases: TGTGCCAGCAGTTACTCTCCGACTAGCGGCCCAGATACGCAGTATTTT. Protein sequence: CASSYSPTSGPDTQYF.

J is TRBJ1-5 and V is TRBV12-3 or TRBV12-4, with 12 positions matching TRBD1. CDR3 size: 17 residues. V dropped 1 base and J dropped 5; count of bases not matched to a gene: 6. CDR3: CASSLGGQGANYQPQHF. Written as DNA, the CDR3 is TGTGCCAGCAGTTTAGGGGGACAGGGGGCGAACTATCAGCCCCAGCATTTT.

The gene calls are TRBV7-6 and TRBJ2-7, with D possibly being TRBD2 (6 bases). Germline loops: CDR1 SGHVS, CDR2 FNYEAQ. Trimming shortened V by 3 bases and J by 2 bases, and 14 bases separated the two germline ends. The CDR3 has 15 residues. DNA for the CDR3: TGTGCCAGCAGCTTGGGCCCCGGACTAACCTACGAGCAGTACTTC. Its translation: CASSLGPGLTYEQYF.

The rearrangement joins TRBV7-9 to TRBJ2-2; no clear D gene. This CDR3 is built from 16 residues. CDR1 and CDR2 from the germline V gene are SEHNR and FQNEAQ (reference sequence). V was clipped by 1 base and J by 2 bases, with 11 bases between them. The CDR3: CASSLEMGRNTGELFF. CDR3 coding DNA: TGTGCCAGCAGCTTAGAGATGGGCAGAAACACCGGGGAGCTGTTTTTT. The full variable domain, its missing parts supplied by reference TRBV7-9 and TRBJ2-2, is DTGVSQNPRHKITKRGQNVTFRCDPISEHNRLYWYRQTLGQGPEFLTYFQNEAQLEKSRLLSDRFSAERPKGSFSTLEIQRTEQGDSAMYLCASSLEMGRNTGELFFGEGSRLTVL.

The chain uses TRBV7-9 and TRBJ1-1; D is perhaps TRBD1 (5 bases). Germline V lookup: CDR1 SEHNR, CDR2 FQNEAQ (reference sequence). The CDR3 spans 14 residues. Trimming removed 9 bases at V and 5 bases at J, with 19 bases between. CDR3 nucleotide sequence: TGTGCCAGTAGTTTAGCAGGGTGGGGAACTGAAGCTTTCTTT. It is translated as CASSLAGWGTEAFF.

The chain combines TRBV28 with TRBJ1-2, with unresolved D. Germline V gene data show CDR1 as MDHEN and CDR2 as SYDVKM. The germline V and J ends were trimmed by 3 bases and 6 bases, with 20 bases remaining between them. This CDR3 has 16 residues. The CDR3 nucleotides are TGTGCCAGCAGTTTCCCTAGCAGACTGACTGACGATGGCTACACCTTC. Translating gives CASSFPSRLTDDGYTF.

This clonotype was observed a single time. This chain joins TRBV4-3 and TRBJ2-3; 7 nucleotides line up with TRBD2. The germline CDR1 and CDR2 sequences are LGHNA and YSLEER. This CDR3 comprises 16 residues. V was pared by 1 base and J by 3 bases, with 7 bases of the junction left unmatched. In DNA form, the CDR3 reads TGCGCCAGCAGCCAAGGTGTCCAGCGGGGAACAGATACGCAGTATTTT. Encoded protein: CASSQGVQRGTDTQYF.

V usage is TRBV28 and J usage is TRBJ2-7; 10 positions match TRBD1. V lost 5 bases to trimming and J lost 9 bases; unmatched junction nucleotides: 7. Germline V gene lookup returns CDR1 MDHEN and CDR2 SYDVKM. This CDR3 contains 13 residues. CDR3 nucleotides: TGTGCCAGCAGTGGGACAGGGGTAATAGCGCAGTACTTC. It translates to CASSGTGVIAQYF. The complete variable domain, with remaining parts taken from reference TRBV28 and TRBJ2-7, reads DVKVTQSSRYLVKRTGEKVFLECVQDMDHENMFWYRQDPGLGLRLIYFSYDVKMKEKGDIPEGYSVSREKKERFSLILESASTNQTSMYLCASSGTGVIAQYFGPGTRLTVT.

This clonotype was seen just once. V and J are TRBV6-2 or TRBV6-3 and TRBJ2-7; 13 bases fit TRBD2. After removal of 7 bases from V and 5 bases from J, the junction contained 5 bases not matched to a gene. This CDR3 spans 14 amino acids. CDR1 is MNHEY and CDR2 is SVGEGT in the germline V gene. As DNA, the CDR3 is TGTGCCAGCAAGGGACTAGCGGGAATCCACGAGCAGTACTTC. Translating it yields CASKGLAGIHEQYF.

This clonotype was observed a handful of times. The chain couples TRBV10-3 to TRBJ2-7; TRBD1 matches 8 bases. The CDR3 is made up of 14 amino acids. Germline V lookup: CDR1 ENHRY, CDR2 SYGVKD. The junction had 2 bases not matched to a gene; V was cut back by 1 base and J by 3 bases. The CDR3 spells CAISEWDRIYEQYF. CDR3 sequence (DNA): TGTGCCATCAGTGAGTGGGACAGGATCTACGAGCAGTACTTC.

The V call is TRBV27, the J call TRBJ2-7; D gene uncertain. Trimming cost V 5 bases and J 3 bases, with 14 bases left between them. Germline CDR1 is MNHEY and CDR2 is SMNVEV (reference sequence). This CDR3 is built from 14 residues. CDR3 in DNA: TGTGCCAGCAGTCATATTTTTCCCATCTACGAGCAGTACTTC. This encodes CASSHIFPIYEQYF.

This chain uses TRBV30 with TRBJ1-4, with no clear D. V was trimmed by 1 base and J by 6 bases, leaving 9 bases between them. The CDR3 is made up of 13 amino acids. CDR1 is GTSNPN, CDR2 SVGIG, per germline (reference sequence). The CDR3 here is CAWSDWKHEKLFF. The CDR3 nucleotides are TGTGCCTGGAGTGATTGGAAACATGAAAAACTGTTTTTT.

In this sample, this clonotype turned up a few times. This chain joins TRBV27 and TRBJ1-1; 8 nucleotides line up with TRBD1. The CDR3 is 13 residues long. Germline V gives CDR1 MNHEY, CDR2 SMNVEV (reference sequence). V was clipped by 8 bases and J by 0 bases; unmatched bases: 2. CDR3 region: CASQTGVNTEAFF. The CDR3 DNA reads TGTGCCAGCCAGACAGGGGTGAACACTGAAGCTTTCTTT.

In this sample, this clonotype turned up once. The junction departs from the called germline gene at one end, perhaps through a read error. V gene TRBV12-5 combines with J gene TRBJ2-1, with TRBD2 as a possible D gene (6 bases). Germline CDR1 is LGHNT and CDR2 is FRNRAP. This CDR3 region has 13 residues. In DNA form, the CDR3 reads TGTGCTAGTGGTGTGGTTGCGGGAAATGAGCAGTTCTTC. It encodes CASGVVAGNEQFF. Full variable domain (rest looked up from reference TRBV12-5 and TRBJ2-1): DARVTQTPRHKVTEMGQEVTMRCQPILGHNTVFWYRQTMMQGLELLAYFRNRAPLDDSGMPKDRFSAEMPDATLATLKIQPSEPRDSAVYFCASGVVAGNEQFFGPGTRLTVL.

This clonotype was recorded many times. Compared with germline, one end of the junction differs, possibly owing to a read error. CDR3 loop: CASSGQGETQYF. For the CDR3, the DNA is TGTGCCAGCTCAGGACAGGGAGAGACCCAGTACTTC. The V gene is TRBV5-1, the J gene TRBJ2-5; 8 bases fit TRBD1. Germline lookup yields CDR1 SGHRS and CDR2 YFSETQ. The CDR3 is 12 amino acids.

The chain links TRBV11-1 to TRBJ2-1; 7 bases map to TRBD1. Germline CDR1 is SGHAT and CDR2 is FQDESV (reference sequence). V lost 2 bases, J lost 6 bases, and 7 bases stayed unmatched. This CDR3 is 15 amino acids long. Written as DNA, the CDR3 is TGTGCCAGCAGCTTAACGACAGGGTTTTTCAATGAGCAGTTCTTC. It codes for CASSLTTGFFNEQFF.

Ten or more counts support this clonotype. The rearrangement links TRBV30 to TRBJ2-7; no clear D. This CDR3 is 12 amino acids long. The V end was cut by 3 bases, the J end by 3 bases, with 9 bases between. CDR1 and CDR2 from the germline V gene are GTSNPN and SVGIG (reference sequence). CDR3 in DNA: TGTGCCTGGAGCCGGACGAGCTACGAGCAGTACTTC. Amino acid sequence: CAWSRTSYEQYF.

This clonotype was observed a single time. The rearrangement uses TRBV10-3 and TRBJ1-1; 12 bases map to TRBD1. The germline gives CDR1 ENHRY, CDR2 SYGVKD. The CDR3 has 17 amino acids. The V segment lost 7 bases and the J segment 1 base; nucleotides outside the gene matches: 10. In DNA form, the CDR3 reads TGTGCCATCACCGATCCGGGACAGGGGGCGGGGAACACTGAAGCTTTCTTT. Protein product: CAITDPGQGAGNTEAFF.

The CDR3 region is CATSVGQRQYF. CDR3 bases: TGTGCCACCAGTGTTGGACAGCGGCAGTACTTC. The chain combines TRBV24-1 with TRBJ2-7, with D tentatively TRBD1 (6 bases). This CDR3 contains 11 residues. From germline, CDR1 is KGHDR and CDR2 SFDVKD. V was cut by 5 bases and J by 9 bases, with 10 bases left in between.

V is TRBV5-1 and J is TRBJ1-2, with unresolved D. Germline V gives CDR1 SGHRS, CDR2 YFSETQ. The V end was cut by 0 bases, the J end by 4 bases, with 7 bases between. The CDR3 runs to 13 residues. The CDR3 reads CASSLGLAYGYTF. The CDR3 DNA reads as TGCGCCAGCAGCTTGGGTTTGGCCTATGGCTACACCTTC.

This clonotype was counted only a few times. The chain joins TRBV12-3 or TRBV12-4 to TRBJ1-6, with 11 bases matching TRBD1. This CDR3 is built from 13 residues. J lost 9 bases, V lost 7 bases, and 2 bases had no gene match. The CDR3: CASKGTGGSPLHF. The CDR3 DNA is TGTGCCAGCAAAGGGACAGGGGGTTCACCCCTCCACTTT.